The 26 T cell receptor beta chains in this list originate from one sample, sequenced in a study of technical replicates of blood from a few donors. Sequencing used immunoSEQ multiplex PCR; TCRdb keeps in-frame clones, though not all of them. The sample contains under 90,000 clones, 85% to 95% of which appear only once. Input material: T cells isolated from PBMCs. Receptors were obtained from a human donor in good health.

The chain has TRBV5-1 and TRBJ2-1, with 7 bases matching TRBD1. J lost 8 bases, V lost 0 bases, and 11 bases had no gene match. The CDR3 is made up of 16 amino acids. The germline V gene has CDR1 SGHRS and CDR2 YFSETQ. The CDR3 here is CASSLVSWEGGDEQFF. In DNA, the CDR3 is TGCGCCAGCAGCTTGGTTTCGTGGGAAGGGGGCGATGAGCAGTTCTTC.

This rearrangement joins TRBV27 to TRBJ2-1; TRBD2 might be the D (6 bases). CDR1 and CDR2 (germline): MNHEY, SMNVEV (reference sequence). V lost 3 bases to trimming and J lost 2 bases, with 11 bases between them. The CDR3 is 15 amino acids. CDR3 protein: CASSLEGPPYNEQFF. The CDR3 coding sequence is TGTGCCAGCAGTTTGGAGGGACCACCCTACAATGAGCAGTTCTTC.

The CDR3 DNA reads as TGTGCCTCTTCCCCTCTAGCGGGAGGTACCCAAGAGACCCAGTACTTC. This encodes CASSPLAGGTQETQYF. The chain has TRBV19 and TRBJ2-5; 11 bases fit TRBD2. V was pared by 11 bases and J by 1 base, with 12 bases of the junction left unmatched. The germline CDR1 and CDR2 sequences are LNHDA and SQIVND (reference sequence). The CDR3 has 16 amino acids.

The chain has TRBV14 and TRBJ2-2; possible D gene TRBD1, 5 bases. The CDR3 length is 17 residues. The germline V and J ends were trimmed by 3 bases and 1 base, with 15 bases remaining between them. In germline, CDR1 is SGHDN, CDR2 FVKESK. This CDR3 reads CASSHRQLALNTGELFF. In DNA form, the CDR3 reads TGTGCCAGCAGCCACCGACAGCTCGCTTTGAACACCGGGGAGCTGTTTTTT.

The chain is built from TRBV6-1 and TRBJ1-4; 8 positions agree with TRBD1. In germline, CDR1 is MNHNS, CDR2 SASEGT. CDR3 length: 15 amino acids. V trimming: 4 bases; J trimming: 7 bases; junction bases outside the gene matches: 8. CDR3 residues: CASSARDRPAEKLFF. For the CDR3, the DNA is TGTGCCAGCAGTGCCAGGGACAGGCCCGCTGAAAAACTGTTTTTT.

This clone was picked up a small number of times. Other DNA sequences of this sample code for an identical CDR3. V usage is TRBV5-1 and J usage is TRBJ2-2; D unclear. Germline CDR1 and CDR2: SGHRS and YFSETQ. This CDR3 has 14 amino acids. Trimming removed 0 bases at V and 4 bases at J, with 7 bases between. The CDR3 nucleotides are TGCGCCAGCAGCTTGGCTCGAGTCACCGGGGAGCTGTTTTTT. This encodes CASSLARVTGELFF.

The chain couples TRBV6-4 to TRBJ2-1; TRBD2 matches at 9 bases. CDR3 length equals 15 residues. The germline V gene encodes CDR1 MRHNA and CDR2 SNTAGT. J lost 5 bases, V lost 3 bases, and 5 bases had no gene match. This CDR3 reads CASSEVASGNNEQFF. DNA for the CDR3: TGTGCCAGCAGTGAGGTGGCTAGCGGGAACAATGAGCAGTTCTTC.

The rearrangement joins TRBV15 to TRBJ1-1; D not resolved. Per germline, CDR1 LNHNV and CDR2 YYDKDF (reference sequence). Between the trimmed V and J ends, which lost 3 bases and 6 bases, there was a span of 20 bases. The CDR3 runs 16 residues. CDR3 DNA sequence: TGTGCCACCAGCAGGGATGGAGAAAAGGCCCACGCTGAAGCTTTCTTT. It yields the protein CATSRDGEKAHAEAFF.

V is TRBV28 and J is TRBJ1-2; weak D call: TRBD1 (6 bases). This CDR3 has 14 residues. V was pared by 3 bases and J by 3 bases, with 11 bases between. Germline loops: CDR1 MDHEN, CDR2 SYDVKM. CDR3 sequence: CASSFPTGHYGYTF. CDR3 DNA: TGTGCCAGCAGTTTCCCGACAGGACACTATGGCTACACCTTC.

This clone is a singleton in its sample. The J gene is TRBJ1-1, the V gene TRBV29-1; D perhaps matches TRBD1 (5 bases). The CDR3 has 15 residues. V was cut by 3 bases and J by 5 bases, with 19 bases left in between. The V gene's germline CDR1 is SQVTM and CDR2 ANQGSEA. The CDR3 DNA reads TGCAGCGTTGAGGTCCGGGGCCGGGAGAGGACTGAAGCTTTCTTT. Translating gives CSVEVRGRERTEAFF. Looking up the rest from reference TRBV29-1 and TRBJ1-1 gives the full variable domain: SAVISQKPSRDICQRGTSLTIQCQVDSQVTMMFWYRQQPGQSLTLIATANQGSEATYESGFVIDKFPISRPNLTFSTLTVSNMSPEDSSIYLCSVEVRGRERTEAFFGQGTRLTVV.

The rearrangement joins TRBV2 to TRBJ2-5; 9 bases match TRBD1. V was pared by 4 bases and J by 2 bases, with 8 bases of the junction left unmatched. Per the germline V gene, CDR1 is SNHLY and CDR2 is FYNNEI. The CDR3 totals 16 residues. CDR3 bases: TGTGCCAGCAGTGGGGACAGGGAAGGTGGGCAAGAGACCCAGTACTTC. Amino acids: CASSGDREGGQETQYF.

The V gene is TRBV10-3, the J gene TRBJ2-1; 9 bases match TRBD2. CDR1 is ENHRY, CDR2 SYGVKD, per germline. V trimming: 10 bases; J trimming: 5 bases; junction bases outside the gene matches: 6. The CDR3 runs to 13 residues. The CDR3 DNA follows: TGTGCCACTCGACTAGCGGAAAACAATGAGCAGTTCTTC. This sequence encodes CATRLAENNEQFF.

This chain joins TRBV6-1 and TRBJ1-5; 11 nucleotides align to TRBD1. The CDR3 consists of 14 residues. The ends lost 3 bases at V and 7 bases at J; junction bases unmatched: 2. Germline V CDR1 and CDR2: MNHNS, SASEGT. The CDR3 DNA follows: TGTGCCAGCAGTGAGCGGACAGGGGGCCAGCCCCAGCATTTT. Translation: CASSERTGGQPQHF.

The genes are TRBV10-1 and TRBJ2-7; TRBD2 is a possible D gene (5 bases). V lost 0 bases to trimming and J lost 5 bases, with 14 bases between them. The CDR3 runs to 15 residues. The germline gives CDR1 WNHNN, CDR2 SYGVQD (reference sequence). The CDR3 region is CASSESKLGLHEQYF. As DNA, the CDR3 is TGCGCCAGCAGTGAGTCCAAACTAGGATTGCACGAGCAGTACTTC.

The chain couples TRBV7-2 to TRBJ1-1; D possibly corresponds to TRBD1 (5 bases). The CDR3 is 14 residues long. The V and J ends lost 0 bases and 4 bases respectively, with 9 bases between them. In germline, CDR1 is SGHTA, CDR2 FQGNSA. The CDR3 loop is CASSLALRVTEAFF. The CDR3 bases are TGTGCCAGCAGCTTAGCACTCAGGGTCACTGAAGCTTTCTTT.

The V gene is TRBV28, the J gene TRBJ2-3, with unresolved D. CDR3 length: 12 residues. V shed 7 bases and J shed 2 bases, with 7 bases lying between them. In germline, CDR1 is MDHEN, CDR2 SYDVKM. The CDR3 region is CASTAITDTQYF. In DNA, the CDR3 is TGTGCCAGCACTGCGATCACAGATACGCAGTATTTT.

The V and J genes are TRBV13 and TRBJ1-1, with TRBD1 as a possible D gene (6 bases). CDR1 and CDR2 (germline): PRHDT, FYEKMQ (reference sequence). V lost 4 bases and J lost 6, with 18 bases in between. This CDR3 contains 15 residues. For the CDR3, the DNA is TGTGCCAGCAGCTCCAATAACAGGGTGGGCCCTGAAGCTTTCTTT. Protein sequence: CASSSNNRVGPEAFF.

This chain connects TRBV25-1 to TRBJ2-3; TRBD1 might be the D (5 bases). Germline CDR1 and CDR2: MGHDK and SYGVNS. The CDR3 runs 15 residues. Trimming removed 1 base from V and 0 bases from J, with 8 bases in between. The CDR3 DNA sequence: TGTGCCAGCAGTGAATTGGGGCAGAGCACAGATACGCAGTATTTT. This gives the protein CASSELGQSTDTQYF. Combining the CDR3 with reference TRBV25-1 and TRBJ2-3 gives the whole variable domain EADIYQTPRYLVIGTGKKITLECSQTMGHDKMYWYQQDPGMELHLIHYSYGVNSTEKGDLSSESTVSRIRTEHFPLTLESARPSHTSQYLCASSELGQSTDTQYFGPGTRLTVL.

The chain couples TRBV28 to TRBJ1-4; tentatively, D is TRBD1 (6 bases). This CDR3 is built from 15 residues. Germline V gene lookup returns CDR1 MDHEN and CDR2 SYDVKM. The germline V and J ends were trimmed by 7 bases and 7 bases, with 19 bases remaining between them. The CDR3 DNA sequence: TGTGCCAGCAAAATCGGATCAGGACAGATTGAAAAACTGTTTTTT. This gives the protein CASKIGSGQIEKLFF.

CDR3 in DNA: TGTGCCAGCAGTTTATCGGACAGCTTCTACACCTTC. Its translation: CASSLSDSFYTF. The genes are TRBV27 and TRBJ1-2; the D gene is possibly TRBD1 (6 bases). The germline CDR1 and CDR2 sequences are MNHEY and SMNVEV (reference sequence). The CDR3 is 12 amino acids. Trimming pared 0 bases from V and 10 bases from J, leaving 9 bases between.

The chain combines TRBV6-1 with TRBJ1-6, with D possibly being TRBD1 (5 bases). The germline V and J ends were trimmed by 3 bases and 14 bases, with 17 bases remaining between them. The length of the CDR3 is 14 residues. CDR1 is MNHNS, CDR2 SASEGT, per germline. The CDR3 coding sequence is TGTGCCAGCAGTGAGTTGGACGGCGGCAGGGCCCTCCACTTT. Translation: CASSELDGGRALHF.

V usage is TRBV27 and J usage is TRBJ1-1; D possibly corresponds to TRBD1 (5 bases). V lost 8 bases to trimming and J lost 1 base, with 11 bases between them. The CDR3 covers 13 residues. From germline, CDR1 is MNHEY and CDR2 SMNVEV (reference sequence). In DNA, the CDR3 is TGTGCCAGCCGACAGAATAGGAACACTGAAGCTTTCTTT. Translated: CASRQNRNTEAFF.

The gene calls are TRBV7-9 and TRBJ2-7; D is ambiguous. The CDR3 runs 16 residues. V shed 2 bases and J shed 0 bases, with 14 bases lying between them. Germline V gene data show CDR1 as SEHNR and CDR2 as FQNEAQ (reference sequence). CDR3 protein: CASSLNSPVSSYEQYF. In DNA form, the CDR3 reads TGTGCCAGCAGCTTAAACTCCCCGGTTAGCTCCTACGAGCAGTACTTC.

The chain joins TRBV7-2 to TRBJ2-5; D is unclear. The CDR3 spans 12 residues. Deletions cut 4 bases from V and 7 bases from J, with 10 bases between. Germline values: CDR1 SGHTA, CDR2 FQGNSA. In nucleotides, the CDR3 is TGTGCCAGCAGCTCTCGGTCAGGGACCCAGTACTTC. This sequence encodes CASSSRSGTQYF.

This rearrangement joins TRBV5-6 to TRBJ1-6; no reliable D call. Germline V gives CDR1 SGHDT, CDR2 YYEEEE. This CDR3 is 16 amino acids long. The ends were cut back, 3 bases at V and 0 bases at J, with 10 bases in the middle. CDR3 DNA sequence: TGTGCCAGCAGCTCCCGCGGGGTCTCCTATAATTCACCCCTCCACTTT. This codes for CASSSRGVSYNSPLHF.

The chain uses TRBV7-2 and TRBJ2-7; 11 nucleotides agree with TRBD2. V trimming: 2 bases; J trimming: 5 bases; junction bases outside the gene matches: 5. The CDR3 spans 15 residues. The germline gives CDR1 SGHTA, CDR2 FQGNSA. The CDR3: CASSLPGLAEDEQYF. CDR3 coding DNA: TGTGCCAGCAGCTTACCGGGACTAGCGGAGGACGAGCAGTACTTC.